These 20 T cell receptor beta chains were all obtained from the same sample, sequenced in a study of T cell responses to AZD1222 COVID-19 vaccine. TCRdb's copy holds only in-frame clones and misses some; the assay was immunoSEQ multiplex PCR. The sample comprises about 120,000 clones, approximately 88% of which are singletons, and less than 6% rests with the top ten. This specimen consisted of peripheral blood, obtained on day 0 of AZD1222 vaccination. These receptors all come from an adult in good health.

The CDR3 region has the DNA TGTGCCAGTAGTCCTCCGGGACAGGGGGTAGGTCAGCCCCAGCATTTT. It specifies CASSPPGQGVGQPQHF. This chain links TRBV19 with TRBJ1-5; 11 bases match TRBD1. The CDR3 runs to 16 residues. With V trimmed by 5 bases and J by 6 bases, 9 bases remained unmatched. Germline V gene lookup returns CDR1 LNHDA and CDR2 SQIVND (reference sequence).

V is TRBV6-2 or TRBV6-3 and J is TRBJ2-3; D possibly matches TRBD1 or TRBD2 (6 bases each). Trimming pared 2 bases from V and 4 bases from J, leaving 19 bases between. The CDR3 has 17 residues. The germline V gene has CDR1 MNHEY and CDR2 SVGEGT. The chain's CDR3 is CASSYARGDRWPDTQYF. DNA of the CDR3: TGTGCCAGCAGTTACGCAAGGGGGGACCGATGGCCAGATACGCAGTATTTT.

The CDR3 region has the DNA TGTGCCAGCAGCACCGGGACAAATAATGAAAAACTGTTTTTT. Translating it yields CASSTGTNNEKLFF. The chain couples TRBV6-2 or TRBV6-3 to TRBJ1-4, with a possible D match to TRBD1 (6 bases). From germline, CDR1 is MNHEY and CDR2 SVGEGT. The CDR3 has 14 amino acids. The V and J ends lost 6 bases and 4 bases respectively, with 12 bases between them.

The rearrangement joins TRBV6-5 to TRBJ2-7, with TRBD1 as a possible D gene (6 bases). The CDR3 runs 14 residues. Germline V gene lookup returns CDR1 MNHEY and CDR2 SVGAGI. Trimming removed 5 bases from V and 0 bases from J, with 11 bases in between. The CDR3: CASSPHRASYEQYF. The DNA for the CDR3 is TGTGCCAGCAGTCCTCACAGGGCCTCCTACGAGCAGTACTTC.

Comments on this clone: The sample contains more than one DNA sequence encoding this CDR3. The chain recombines TRBV5-1 with TRBJ2-3; D unclear. CDR1 and CDR2 (germline): SGHRS, YFSETQ. The CDR3 covers 14 residues. With 0 bases removed from V and 2 bases from J, the gap between germline ends came to 7 bases. CDR3 amino acids: CASSLAANTDTQYF. CDR3 nucleotide sequence: TGCGCCAGCAGCTTGGCGGCAAACACAGATACGCAGTATTTT.

V usage is TRBV23-1 and J usage is TRBJ2-2, with D perhaps TRBD1 or TRBD2 (5 bases each). TRBV23-1 is flagged as an ORF with uncertain function. The CDR3 spans 17 residues. With 1 base removed from V and 3 bases from J, the gap between germline ends came to 15 bases. The CDR3 sequence: CASSQCTGLPYTGELFF. The CDR3 bases are TGCGCCAGCAGTCAATGTACAGGACTCCCGTACACCGGGGAGCTGTTTTTT.

This chain joins TRBV18 and TRBJ2-7; 10 bases match TRBD1. CDR1 is KGHSH and CDR2 is LQKENI in the germline V gene. J gave up 6 bases and V 1 base, and 9 bases lay outside the gene matches. This CDR3 region has 16 residues. DNA of the CDR3: TGTGCCAGCTCACCACGGGGGACAGGGGAAGCAAGCGAGCAGTACTTC. Amino acid sequence: CASSPRGTGEASEQYF.

The chain uses TRBV4-3 and TRBJ2-5; maybe TRBD2 (5 bases). CDR3 length equals 14 residues. Looked up from germline, CDR1 is LGHNA and CDR2 is YSLEER. With 4 bases removed from V and 1 base from J, the gap between germline ends came to 10 bases. Here the CDR3 reads CASSLQLGQETQYF. DNA for the CDR3: TGCGCCAGCAGCCTACAACTAGGCCAAGAGACCCAGTACTTC.

This clone was seen more than once but under ten times. The chain links TRBV5-1 to TRBJ2-5; the D gene is possibly TRBD1 (6 bases). Trimming stripped 1 base from V and 5 bases from J, with 15 bases between. The CDR3 has 15 residues. Germline V gives CDR1 SGHRS, CDR2 YFSETQ. As DNA, the CDR3 is TGCGCCAGCAGCTTGTCAGGGGATAATGGGGAGACCCAGTACTTC. This encodes CASSLSGDNGETQYF.

The V call is TRBV2, the J call TRBJ1-3; 7 bases agree with TRBD1. Germline loops: CDR1 SNHLY, CDR2 FYNNEI. The CDR3 length is 14 residues. Trimming cost V 3 bases and J 10 bases; bases outside gene matches: 9. CDR3 nucleotide sequence: TGTGCCAGCAGTGACGGCAGGGGGGGAGGAACCATATATTTT. Translation gives CASSDGRGGGTIYF.

V usage is TRBV4-1 and J usage is TRBJ2-3, with D hard to call. V was shortened by 1 base and J by 2 bases, with 10 bases between the two germline ends. The CDR3 runs to 15 residues. Per the germline V gene, CDR1 is MGHRA and CDR2 is YSYEKL. The CDR3 DNA is TGCGCCAGCAGCCAAGTTCCGGGTCCCACAGATACGCAGTATTTT. It codes for CASSQVPGPTDTQYF.

In this sample, this clone turned up once. The rearrangement uses TRBV14 and TRBJ2-7, with TRBD1 matching over 8 bases. The CDR3 length is 17 residues. V lost 8 bases, J lost 6 bases, and 21 bases stayed unmatched. Looked up from germline, CDR1 is SGHDN and CDR2 is FVKESK. CDR3 sequence reads: CASGPWTGNSARGEQYF. The CDR3 coding sequence is TGTGCCAGCGGCCCATGGACAGGGAATAGCGCGAGGGGCGAGCAGTACTTC.

This chain joins TRBV2 and TRBJ2-7, with D maybe TRBD2 (6 bases). The CDR3 loop spans 12 amino acids. With 6 bases removed from V and 2 bases from J, the gap between germline ends came to 8 bases. The germline CDR1 and CDR2 sequences are SNHLY and FYNNEI. This CDR3 reads CASRWRAYEQYF. The DNA for the CDR3 is TGTGCCAGCAGATGGAGGGCCTACGAGCAGTACTTC.

The chain couples TRBV7-2 to TRBJ2-2; 7 bases line up with TRBD2. V gave up 6 bases and J gave up 0 bases; unmatched junction bases: 7. The CDR3 extends over 16 amino acids. Germline CDR1 reads SGHTA; CDR2 reads FQGNSA. The CDR3: CASRPAGTTNTGELFF. As DNA, the CDR3 is TGTGCCAGCAGGCCCGCCGGGACTACGAACACCGGGGAGCTGTTTTTT.

The chain carries TRBV7-2 and TRBJ1-5; D is undetermined. V was trimmed by 0 bases and J by 0 bases, leaving 9 bases between them. Germline assignment: CDR1 SGHTA and CDR2 FQGNSA. The CDR3 totals 16 residues. CDR3 region: CASSLAQGSSNQPQHF. CDR3 nucleotides: TGTGCCAGCAGCTTAGCGCAAGGATCTAGCAATCAGCCCCAGCATTTT.

This chain connects TRBV5-1 to TRBJ1-1, with TRBD1 matching 10 bases. CDR1 and CDR2 (germline): SGHRS, YFSETQ. This CDR3 region has 16 residues. J was trimmed by 2 bases and V by 4 bases; bases with no gene match: 8. The CDR3 sequence is CASSLWTGGLNTEAFF. The CDR3 DNA follows: TGCGCCAGCAGCCTATGGACAGGGGGGTTAAACACTGAAGCTTTCTTT.

As DNA, the CDR3 is TGCAGCACTTCCCCGGGACAGGGGGGGGATGGCTACACCTTC. It specifies CSTSPGQGGDGYTF. V gene TRBV29-1 combines with J gene TRBJ1-2, with 11 bases matching TRBD1. CDR3 length: 14 residues. The junction had 11 bases not matched to a gene; V was cut back by 8 bases and J by 6 bases. Germline V gene lookup returns CDR1 SQVTM and CDR2 ANQGSEA.

The CDR3 here is CASSVGSLTGAGSYGYTF. For the CDR3, the DNA is TGTGCCAGCAGCGTAGGGTCCTTAACAGGGGCTGGGAGCTATGGCTACACCTTC. V is TRBV9 and J is TRBJ1-2; TRBD1 matches 7 bases. V trimming: 0 bases; J trimming: 4 bases; junction bases outside the gene matches: 15. The V gene's germline CDR1 is SGDLS and CDR2 YYNGEE. The CDR3 loop spans 18 amino acids.

The chain links TRBV19 to TRBJ2-1; D not resolved. The CDR3 extends over 15 amino acids. V was pared by 5 bases and J by 1 base, with 12 bases between. CDR1 is LNHDA and CDR2 is SQIVND in the germline V gene (reference sequence). In DNA form, the CDR3 reads TGTGCCAGTAGTCCAGGTGGCCTGTCCTACAATGAGCAGTTCTTC. It codes for CASSPGGLSYNEQFF.

This clone was seen more than once but under ten times. The sample contains more than one DNA sequence encoding this CDR3. The V gene is TRBV12-3 or TRBV12-4, the J gene TRBJ2-3; D ambiguous. The CDR3 loop spans 11 amino acids. Trimming shortened V by 1 base and J by 8 bases, and 4 bases separated the two germline ends. The CDR3 nucleotides are TGTGCCAGCAGTTTAGAAGGTACGCAGTATTTT. It specifies CASSLEGTQYF.